This TCR beta chain was identified during a study of blood T cell repertoires in COVID-19. Study summary: In each case, the material was cDNA or gDNA derived from T cells, B-cell-depleted T cells, or PBMCs.

CDR1 and CDR2 (germline): MNHEY, SVGAGI. This CDR3 comprises 14 residues. The germline V and J ends were trimmed by 5 bases and 4 bases, with 14 bases remaining between them. Repertoires were generated with immunoSEQ multiplex PCR, while TCRdb's copy carries only in-frame clones and drops some. There are approximately 80,000 clones in the sample; 70% to 75% occur only once, and around 5.8% lies in the top ten. This chain uses TRBV6-5 with TRBJ1-2; maybe TRBD1 (5 bases). The sequenced sample consisted of peripheral blood. The clonotype comes from a middle-aged man with active or convalescent COVID-19. CDR3 sequence: CASSPAAGLYGYTF. In nucleotides, the CDR3 is TGTGCCAGCAGTCCTGCGGCGGGACTCTATGGCTACACCTTC.